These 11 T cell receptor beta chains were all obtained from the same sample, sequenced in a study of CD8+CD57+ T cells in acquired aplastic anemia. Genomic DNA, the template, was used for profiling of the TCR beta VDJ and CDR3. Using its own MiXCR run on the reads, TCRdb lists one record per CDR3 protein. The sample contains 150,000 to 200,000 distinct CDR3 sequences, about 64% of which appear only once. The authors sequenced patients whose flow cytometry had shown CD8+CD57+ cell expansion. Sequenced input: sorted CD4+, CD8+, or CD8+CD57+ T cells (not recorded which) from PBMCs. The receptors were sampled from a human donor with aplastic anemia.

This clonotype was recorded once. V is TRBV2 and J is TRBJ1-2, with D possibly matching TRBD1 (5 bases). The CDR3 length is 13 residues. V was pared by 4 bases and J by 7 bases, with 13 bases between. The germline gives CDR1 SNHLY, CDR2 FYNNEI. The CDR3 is CASSVEGWGGYTF. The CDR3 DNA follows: TGTGCCAGCAGTGTTGAGGGGTGGGGTGGCTACACCTTC.

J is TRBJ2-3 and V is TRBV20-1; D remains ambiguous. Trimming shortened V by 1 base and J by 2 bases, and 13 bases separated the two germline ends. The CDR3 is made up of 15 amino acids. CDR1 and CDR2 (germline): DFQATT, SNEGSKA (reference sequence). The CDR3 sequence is CSARVFGRDTDTQYF. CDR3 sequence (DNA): TGCAGTGCTAGAGTTTTTGGCAGAGACACAGATACGCAGTATTTT.

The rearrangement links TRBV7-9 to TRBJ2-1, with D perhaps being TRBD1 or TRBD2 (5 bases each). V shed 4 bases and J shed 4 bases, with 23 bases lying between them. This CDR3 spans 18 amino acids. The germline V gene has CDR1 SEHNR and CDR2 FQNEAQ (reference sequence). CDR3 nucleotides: TGTGCCAGCAGCTCCACCGGGACCTTCGGGCCCCCTTACAATGAGCAGTTCTTC. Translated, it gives CASSSTGTFGPPYNEQFF. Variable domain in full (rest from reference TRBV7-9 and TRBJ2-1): DTGVSQNPRHKITKRGQNVTFRCDPISEHNRLYWYRQTLGQGPEFLTYFQNEAQLEKSRLLSDRFSAERPKGSFSTLEIQRTEQGDSAMYLCASSSTGTFGPPYNEQFFGPGTRLTVL.

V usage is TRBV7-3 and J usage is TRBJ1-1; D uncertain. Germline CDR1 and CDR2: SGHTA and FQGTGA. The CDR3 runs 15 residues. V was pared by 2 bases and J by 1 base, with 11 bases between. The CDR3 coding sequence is TGTGCCAGCAGCTTAGAGCCGTCGCAGAACACTGAAGCTTTCTTT. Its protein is CASSLEPSQNTEAFF. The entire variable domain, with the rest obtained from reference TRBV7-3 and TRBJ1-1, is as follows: GAGVSQTPSNKVTEKGKYVELRCDPISGHTALYWYRQSLGQGPEFLIYFQGTGAADDSGLPNDRFFAVRPEGSVSTLKIQRTERGDSAVYLCASSLEPSQNTEAFFGQGTRLTVV.

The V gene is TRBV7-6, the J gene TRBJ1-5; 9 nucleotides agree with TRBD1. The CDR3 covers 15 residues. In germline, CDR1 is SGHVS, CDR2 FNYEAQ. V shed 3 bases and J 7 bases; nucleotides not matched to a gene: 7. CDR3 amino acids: CASSFGTGREQPQHF. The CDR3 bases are TGTGCCAGCAGCTTTGGGACAGGGCGGGAACAGCCCCAGCATTTT.

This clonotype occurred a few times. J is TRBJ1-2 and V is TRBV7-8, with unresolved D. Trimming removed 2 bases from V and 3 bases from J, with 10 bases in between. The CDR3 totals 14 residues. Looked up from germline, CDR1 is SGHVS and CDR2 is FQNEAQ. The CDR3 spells CASSLLPGHYGYTF. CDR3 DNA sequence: TGTGCCAGCAGCTTACTTCCGGGCCACTATGGCTACACCTTC.

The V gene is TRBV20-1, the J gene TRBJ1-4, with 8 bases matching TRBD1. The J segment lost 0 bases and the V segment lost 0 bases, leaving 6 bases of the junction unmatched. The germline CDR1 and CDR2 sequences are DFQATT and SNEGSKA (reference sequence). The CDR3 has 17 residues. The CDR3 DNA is TGCAGTGCTAGAGACCAAACAGGGGGAACAACTAATGAAAAACTGTTTTTT. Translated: CSARDQTGGTTNEKLFF.

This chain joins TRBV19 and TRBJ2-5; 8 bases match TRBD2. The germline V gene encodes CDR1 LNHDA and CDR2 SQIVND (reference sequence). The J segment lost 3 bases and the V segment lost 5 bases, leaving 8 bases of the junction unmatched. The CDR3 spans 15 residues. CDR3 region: CASSRLGAGEETQYF. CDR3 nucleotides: TGTGCCAGTAGTCGGCTTGGAGCGGGGGAAGAGACCCAGTACTTC. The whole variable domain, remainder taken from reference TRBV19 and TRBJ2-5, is DGGITQSPKYLFRKEGQNVTLSCEQNLNHDAMYWYRQDPGQGLRLIYYSQIVNDFQKGDIAEGYSVSREKKESFPLTVTSAQKNPTAFYLCASSRLGAGEETQYFGPGTRLLVL.

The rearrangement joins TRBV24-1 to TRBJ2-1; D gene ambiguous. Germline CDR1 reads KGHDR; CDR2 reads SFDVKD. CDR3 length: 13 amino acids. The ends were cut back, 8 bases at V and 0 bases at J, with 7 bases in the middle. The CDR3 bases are TGTGCCACCACTACGAGCTCCTACAATGAGCAGTTCTTC. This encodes CATTTSSYNEQFF.

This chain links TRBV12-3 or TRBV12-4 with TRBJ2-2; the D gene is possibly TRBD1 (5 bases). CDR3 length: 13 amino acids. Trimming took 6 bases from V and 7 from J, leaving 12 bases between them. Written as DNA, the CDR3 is TGTGCCAGCAGAGGGGCAGGGATCGGGGAGCTGTTTTTT. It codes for CASRGAGIGELFF.

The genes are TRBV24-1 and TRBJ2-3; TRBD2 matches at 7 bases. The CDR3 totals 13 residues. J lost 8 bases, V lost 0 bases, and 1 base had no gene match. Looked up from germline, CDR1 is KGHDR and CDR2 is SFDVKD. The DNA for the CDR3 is TGTGCCACCAGTGATTTGCCTAGCGGTACGCAGTATTTT. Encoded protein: CATSDLPSGTQYF.